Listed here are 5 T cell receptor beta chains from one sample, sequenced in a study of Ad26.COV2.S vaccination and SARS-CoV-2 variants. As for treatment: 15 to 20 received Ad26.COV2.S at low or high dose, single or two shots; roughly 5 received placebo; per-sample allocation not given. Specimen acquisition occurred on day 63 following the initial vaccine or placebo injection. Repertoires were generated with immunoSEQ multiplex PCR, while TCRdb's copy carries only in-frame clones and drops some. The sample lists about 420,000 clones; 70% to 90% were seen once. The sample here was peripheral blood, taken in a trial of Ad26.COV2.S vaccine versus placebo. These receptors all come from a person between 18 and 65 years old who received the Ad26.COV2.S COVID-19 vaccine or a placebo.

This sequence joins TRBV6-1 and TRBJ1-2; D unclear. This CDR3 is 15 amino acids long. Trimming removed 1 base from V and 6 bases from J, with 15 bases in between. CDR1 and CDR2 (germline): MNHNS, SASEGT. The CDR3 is CASSEVDGVVDGYTF. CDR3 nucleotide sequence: TGTGCCAGCAGTGAAGTGGATGGGGTGGTTGATGGCTACACCTTC.

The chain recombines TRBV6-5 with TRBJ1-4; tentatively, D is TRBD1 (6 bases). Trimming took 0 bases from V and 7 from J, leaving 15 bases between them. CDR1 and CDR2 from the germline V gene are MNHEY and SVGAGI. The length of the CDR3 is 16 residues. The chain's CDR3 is CASSYSIRTAGEKLFF. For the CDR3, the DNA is TGTGCCAGCAGTTACTCGATTAGGACAGCAGGTGAAAAACTGTTTTTT.

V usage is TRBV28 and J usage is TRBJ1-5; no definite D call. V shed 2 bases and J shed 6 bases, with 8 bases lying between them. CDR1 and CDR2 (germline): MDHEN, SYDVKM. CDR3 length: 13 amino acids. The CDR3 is CASSLVHGQPQHF. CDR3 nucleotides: TGTGCCAGCAGTTTAGTCCATGGTCAGCCCCAGCATTTT.

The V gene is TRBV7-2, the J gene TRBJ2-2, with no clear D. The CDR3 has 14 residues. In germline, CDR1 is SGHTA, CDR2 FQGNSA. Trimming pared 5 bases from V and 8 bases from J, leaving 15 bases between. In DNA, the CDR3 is TGTGCCAGCAGCCCACTTGGCACCGCTGGGGAGCTGTTTTTT. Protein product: CASSPLGTAGELFF.

The CDR3 protein is CASRQLAGGRDEQFF. DNA of the CDR3: TGTGCCAGTAGGCAACTAGCGGGGGGGAGGGATGAGCAGTTCTTC. The chain couples TRBV19 to TRBJ2-1; the match to TRBD2 covers 13 bases. V shed 6 bases and J 8 bases; nucleotides not matched to a gene: 7. Germline CDR1 is LNHDA and CDR2 is SQIVND (reference sequence). The CDR3 consists of 15 residues.